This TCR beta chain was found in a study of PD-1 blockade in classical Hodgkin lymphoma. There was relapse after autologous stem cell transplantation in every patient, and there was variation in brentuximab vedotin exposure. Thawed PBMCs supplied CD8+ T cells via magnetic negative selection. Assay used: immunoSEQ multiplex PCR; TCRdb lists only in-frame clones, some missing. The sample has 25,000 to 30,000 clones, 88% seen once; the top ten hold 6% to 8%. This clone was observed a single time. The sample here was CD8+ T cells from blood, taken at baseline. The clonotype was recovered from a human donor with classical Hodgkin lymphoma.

CDR3 in amino acids: CASSPRPTAVASTDTQYF. CDR3 DNA sequence: TGCGCCAGCAGCCCCCGCCCTACCGCGGTGGCAAGCACAGATACGCAGTATTTT. The chain couples TRBV5-1 to TRBJ2-3; D gene uncertain. V was cut by 4 bases and J by 0 bases, with 21 bases left in between. The CDR3 contains 18 residues. Germline CDR1 and CDR2: SGHRS and YFSETQ.